Shown below are 32 T cell receptor beta chains from a single sample sequenced in a study of cytomegalovirus exposure and HLA in healthy donors. The PCR had 60 Vbeta and 13 Jbeta primers. Libraries were prepared by immunoSEQ multiplex PCR; TCRdb keeps only in-frame clonotypes and omits some of them. The table includes roughly 160,000 clones, around 80% detected once. Sequencing was carried out using PBMCs. These receptors were taken from a woman aged 45-60 years in good health and CMV-seropositive.

J is TRBJ2-5 and V is TRBV9; D not certain. The CDR3 is 15 residues long. Germline CDR1 SGDLS, CDR2 YYNGEE. Trimming cost V 0 bases and J 2 bases, with 11 bases left between them. In nucleotides, the CDR3 is TGTGCCAGCAGCGTAGATATGACTTCTCAAGAGACCCAGTACTTC. It codes for CASSVDMTSQETQYF.

This clone was recorded a few times. CDR3 in amino acids: CASSYYREFYEQYF. The CDR3 DNA reads TGTGCCAGCAGCTATTACAGGGAGTTCTACGAGCAGTACTTC. The chain recombines TRBV7-2 with TRBJ2-7, with D possibly being TRBD1 (6 bases). This CDR3 region has 14 residues. The V end lost 4 bases, the J end lost 3 bases, and 13 bases lay between the germline ends. Germline lookup yields CDR1 SGHTA and CDR2 FQGNSA.

The genes are TRBV9 and TRBJ2-6; TRBD2 is a possible D gene (7 bases). The V end lost 0 bases, the J end lost 0 bases, and 25 bases lay between the germline ends. This CDR3 contains 22 residues. CDR1 is SGDLS and CDR2 is YYNGEE in the germline V gene. The CDR3 nucleotides read TGTGCCAGCAGCGTAGGGGAAGGGGGGGCAGGCATTTACCTCTCTGGGGCCAACGTCCTGACTTTC. Its translation is CASSVGEGGAGIYLSGANVLTF.

The V and J genes are TRBV15 and TRBJ2-1; weak D call: TRBD2 (6 bases). Per germline, CDR1 LNHNV and CDR2 YYDKDF (reference sequence). V lost 3 bases and J lost 4, with 22 bases in between. This CDR3 contains 18 residues. The DNA for the CDR3 is TGTGCCACCAGCAGGATGACAATCAGGGAGGCGCTTTACAATGAGCAGTTCTTC. Its translation is CATSRMTIREALYNEQFF. Full variable domain (rest looked up from reference TRBV15 and TRBJ2-1): DAMVIQNPRYQVTQFGKPVTLSCSQTLNHNVMYWYQQKSSQAPKLLFHYYDKDFNNEADTPDNFQSRRPNTSFCFLDIRSPGLGDTAMYLCATSRMTIREALYNEQFFGPGTRLTVL.

The genes are TRBV28 and TRBJ1-1; no clear D gene. Per the germline V gene, CDR1 is MDHEN and CDR2 is SYDVKM. The CDR3 covers 12 residues. Trimming took 5 bases from V and 10 from J, leaving 14 bases between them. CDR3 nucleotide sequence: TGTGCCAGCAGTACCCGGGGTACGCGAGCTTTCTTT. Amino acid sequence: CASSTRGTRAFF.

This chain links TRBV28 with TRBJ1-4, with TRBD1 identical over 7 bases. V gave up 5 bases and J gave up 5 bases; unmatched junction bases: 17. The CDR3 length is 18 residues. The germline CDR1 and CDR2 sequences are MDHEN and SYDVKM. CDR3 nucleotides: TGTGCCAGCAGTCAAAGGTCGACAGGGAGGTTAGGAAATGAAAAACTGTTTTTT. Its protein is CASSQRSTGRLGNEKLFF.

The CDR3 bases are TGTGCCAGCAGCGGGGACAGGGTTCGCTACAATGAGCAGTTCTTC. Protein product: CASSGDRVRYNEQFF. The gene calls are TRBV7-2 and TRBJ2-1; 9 bases map to TRBD1. The germline CDR1 and CDR2 sequences are SGHTA and FQGNSA. V was pared by 5 bases and J by 3 bases, with 5 bases of the junction left unmatched. CDR3 length: 15 residues.

J is TRBJ2-7 and V is TRBV5-1, with D tentatively TRBD1 (5 bases). Trimming cost V 3 bases and J 3 bases, with 10 bases left between them. Germline CDR1 reads SGHRS; CDR2 reads YFSETQ. This CDR3 contains 13 residues. This chain's CDR3 is CASSYGQSYEQYF. CDR3 bases: TGCGCCAGCAGCTACGGACAAAGCTACGAGCAGTACTTC.

This clone was seen more than once but under ten times. V is TRBV1 and J is TRBJ2-3; TRBD2 is taken as the D call from the table, unchecked against the DNA. TRBV1 is flagged as a pseudogene. The CDR3 consists of 10 residues. The CDR3 loop is CTPRTDTQYF. CDR3 in DNA: TGCACCCCCCGGACAGATACGCAGTATTTT.

CDR3 coding DNA: TGTGCCAGCAGCCCGAACTCGCCCGAGCAGTACTTC. Its protein is CASSPNSPEQYF. This chain links TRBV7-9 with TRBJ2-7, with no clear D. V lost 5 bases and J lost 6, with 11 bases in between. The CDR3 sequence is 12 residues long. CDR1 and CDR2 from the germline V gene are SEHNR and FQNEAQ (reference sequence).

The rearrangement uses TRBV27 and TRBJ2-7, with 7 positions matching TRBD1. Germline-derived CDR1 and CDR2 are MNHEY and SMNVEV (reference sequence). J lost 4 bases, V lost 5 bases, and 8 bases had no gene match. The CDR3 contains 14 residues. The DNA for the CDR3 is TGTGCCAGCAGTCGCTTGACAGGGCCGTACGAGCAGTACTTC. It encodes CASSRLTGPYEQYF.

The chain uses TRBV5-4 and TRBJ2-3, with 15 bases matching TRBD2. CDR1 is SGHNT, CDR2 YYREEE, per germline (reference sequence). This CDR3 region has 18 residues. The junction had 12 bases not matched to a gene; V was cut back by 6 bases and J by 4 bases. The DNA for the CDR3 is TGTGCCAGCAACTCGGGACTAGCGGGAGGCCACTCTTCAGATACGCAGTATTTT. Translation gives CASNSGLAGGHSSDTQYF.

The chain couples TRBV6-1 to TRBJ2-7; weak D call: TRBD1 (6 bases). This CDR3 region has 13 residues. Germline V lookup: CDR1 MNHNS, CDR2 SASEGT. Trimming left V 2 bases short and J 2 bases short, with 7 bases between. Here the CDR3 DNA reads TGTGCCAGCAGTGAAAGGGACACCTACGAGCAGTACTTC. Protein product: CASSERDTYEQYF.

The chain employs TRBV4-3 and TRBJ1-4, with D uncertain. This CDR3 contains 16 residues. V was clipped by 1 base and J by 4 bases, with 13 bases between them. CDR1 is LGHNA, CDR2 YSLEER, per germline. The CDR3 nucleotides read TGCGCCAGCAGCCAAGCATCTTGGGCGATTAATGAAAAACTGTTTTTT. This gives the protein CASSQASWAINEKLFF.

This chain connects TRBV28 to TRBJ2-7; 7 nucleotides line up with TRBD1. Trimming cost V 4 bases and J 4 bases; bases outside gene matches: 10. The CDR3 loop spans 15 amino acids. Germline V lookup: CDR1 MDHEN, CDR2 SYDVKM. The CDR3 DNA follows: TGTGCCAGCAGTTCGACCGACAGGGTGGAGTACGAGCAGTACTTC. It yields the protein CASSSTDRVEYEQYF. The full variable domain, with the rest looked up from reference TRBV28 and TRBJ2-7, is DVKVTQSSRYLVKRTGEKVFLECVQDMDHENMFWYRQDPGLGLRLIYFSYDVKMKEKGDIPEGYSVSREKKERFSLILESASTNQTSMYLCASSSTDRVEYEQYFGPGTRLTVT.

In its sample, this clone was seen a few times. The V and J genes are TRBV27 and TRBJ2-5; D is possibly TRBD1 (5 bases). V lost 5 bases to trimming and J lost 5 bases, with 12 bases between them. Germline V gives CDR1 MNHEY, CDR2 SMNVEV (reference sequence). There are 13 residues in the CDR3. The chain's CDR3 is CASSTRVRETQYF. CDR3 bases: TGTGCCAGCAGTACCAGGGTGCGCGAGACCCAGTACTTC.

The V call is TRBV7-6, the J call TRBJ1-2; no firm D call. The CDR3 contains 13 residues. Looked up from germline, CDR1 is SGHVS and CDR2 is FNYEAQ. Trimming shortened V by 1 base and J by 1 base, and 4 bases separated the two germline ends. CDR3 nucleotides: TGTGCCAGCAGCTTAGGAGTTAACTATGGCTACACCTTC. Residues: CASSLGVNYGYTF.

This clone was seen more than once but under ten times. The chain is built from TRBV7-9 and TRBJ1-4, with D possibly TRBD1 on 5 matching bases. This CDR3 contains 16 residues. With 7 bases removed from V and 0 bases from J, the gap between germline ends came to 15 bases. Germline CDR1 and CDR2: SEHNR and FQNEAQ (reference sequence). The CDR3 loop reads CASNLQGSATNEKLFF. The CDR3 region has the DNA TGTGCCAGCAACCTCCAGGGCAGTGCAACTAATGAAAAACTGTTTTTT. Full variable domain (missing parts from reference TRBV7-9 and TRBJ1-4): DTGVSQNPRHKITKRGQNVTFRCDPISEHNRLYWYRQTLGQGPEFLTYFQNEAQLEKSRLLSDRFSAERPKGSFSTLEIQRTEQGDSAMYLCASNLQGSATNEKLFFGSGTQLSVL.

The chain couples TRBV4-2 to TRBJ2-5; TRBD1 aligns across 10 bases. Germline assignment: CDR1 LGHNA and CDR2 YNFKEQ. The CDR3 loop spans 15 amino acids. Trimming removed 5 bases from V and 5 bases from J; junction bases left unmatched: 8. The CDR3 nucleotides read TGTGCCAGCAGCTGGGGGACAGGGGAACAGGAGACCCAGTACTTC. Translation gives CASSWGTGEQETQYF.

This clone was found a few times. The chain has TRBV28 and TRBJ1-4; the match to TRBD1 covers 8 bases. V shed 6 bases and J 7 bases; nucleotides not matched to a gene: 7. The CDR3 covers 14 residues. Per the germline V gene, CDR1 is MDHEN and CDR2 is SYDVKM. The CDR3 nucleotides are TGTGCCAGCAGCAACAGGGGGTTGGGTGAAAAACTGTTTTTT. This codes for CASSNRGLGEKLFF. The full variable domain, completed using reference TRBV28 and TRBJ1-4, is DVKVTQSSRYLVKRTGEKVFLECVQDMDHENMFWYRQDPGLGLRLIYFSYDVKMKEKGDIPEGYSVSREKKERFSLILESASTNQTSMYLCASSNRGLGEKLFFGSGTQLSVL.

This clone has just a few counts. V and J are TRBV5-4 and TRBJ2-7; TRBD1 matches at 8 bases. The germline V gene has CDR1 SGHNT and CDR2 YYREEE (reference sequence). The CDR3 totals 17 residues. Losses at the gene ends were 4 bases for V and 8 bases for J; bases not matched to a gene: 20. CDR3 DNA sequence: TGTGCCAGCAGCCCGTTCCTTCAAGCCGGCCAGGGGGCTCAGCAGTACTTC. Encoded protein: CASSPFLQAGQGAQQYF.

This clone has a handful of counts. This chain joins TRBV4-3 and TRBJ1-3, with TRBD1 as a possible D gene (6 bases). This CDR3 contains 14 residues. With 3 bases removed from V and 6 bases from J, the gap between germline ends came to 12 bases. Per the germline V gene, CDR1 is LGHNA and CDR2 is YSLEER. The CDR3 sequence is CASSQGNRVNTIYF. For the CDR3, the DNA is TGCGCCAGCAGCCAGGGAAACAGGGTAAACACCATATATTTT.

The chain couples TRBV2 to TRBJ2-1; the D is unclear. The CDR3 consists of 15 residues. The ends were cut back, 7 bases at V and 0 bases at J, with 13 bases in the middle. The germline V gene encodes CDR1 SNHLY and CDR2 FYNNEI. The chain's CDR3 is CASIFSPNSYNEQFF. CDR3 nucleotide sequence: TGTGCCAGCATTTTTAGCCCCAACTCCTACAATGAGCAGTTCTTC.

The rearrangement links TRBV6-5 to TRBJ2-3; 7 bases are a match to TRBD2. V dropped 7 bases and J dropped 0; count of bases not matched to a gene: 4. The CDR3 extends over 14 amino acids. The V gene's germline CDR1 is MNHEY and CDR2 SVGAGI. CDR3 DNA: TGTGCCAGCAACCCGGGAGGAAGCACAGATACGCAGTATTTT. This translates into CASNPGGSTDTQYF.

This clone was seen only once. Germline and junction disagree at one end, which may indicate a read error. V and J are TRBV28 and TRBJ2-3, with D perhaps matching TRBD1 (6 bases). This CDR3 has 15 residues. Germline V lookup: CDR1 MDHEN, CDR2 SYDVKM. The CDR3 DNA follows: TGTGCCAGCAGTCCGGTGTGGTGGGACACAGATGCGCAGTATTTT. Its protein product is CASSPVWWDTDAQYF.

V and J are TRBV9 and TRBJ1-2, with D unclear. Germline CDR1 reads SGDLS; CDR2 reads YYNGEE. Trimming left V 3 bases short and J 8 bases short, with 17 bases between. The CDR3 is 14 residues long. The CDR3 region is CASSEGGVPWGYTF. DNA for the CDR3: TGTGCCAGCAGCGAAGGCGGGGTTCCCTGGGGCTACACCTTC.

The chain has TRBV7-2 and TRBJ2-5; TRBD2 matches 11 bases. CDR1 and CDR2 from the germline V gene are SGHTA and FQGNSA. The V gene end was trimmed by 4 bases and the J gene end by 0 bases; junction bases not matched to a gene: 4. The CDR3 extends over 16 amino acids. CDR3 protein: CASSSTSGSYQETQYF. The CDR3 DNA sequence: TGTGCCAGCAGCTCAACTAGCGGGAGTTACCAAGAGACCCAGTACTTC. The entire variable domain, with the rest obtained from reference TRBV7-2 and TRBJ2-5, is as follows: GAGVSQSPSNKVTEKGKDVELRCDPISGHTALYWYRQSLGQGLEFLIYFQGNSAPDKSGLPSDRFSAERTGGSVSTLTIQRTQQEDSAVYLCASSSTSGSYQETQYFGPGTRLLVL.

This chain joins TRBV27 and TRBJ2-3; a weak D match, TRBD1 (5 bases). Per germline, CDR1 MNHEY and CDR2 SMNVEV (reference sequence). The CDR3 covers 13 residues. Trimming removed 4 bases at V and 5 bases at J, with 10 bases between. CDR3 coding DNA: TGTGCCAGCAGTTCGCCAAGGGGAGATACGCAGTATTTT. It encodes CASSSPRGDTQYF.

This chain joins TRBV11-2 and TRBJ2-7; no firm D call. The CDR3 covers 14 residues. Germline V CDR1 and CDR2: SGHAT, FQNNGV. Trimming pared 4 bases from V and 4 bases from J, leaving 14 bases between. This CDR3 is CASSSTLPAYEQYF. Written as DNA, the CDR3 is TGTGCCAGCAGCTCCACCCTACCTGCATACGAGCAGTACTTC.

The gene calls are TRBV7-9 and TRBJ1-4; tentative D call: TRBD1 (6 bases). V dropped 7 bases and J dropped 8 bases, with 17 bases sitting between them. The CDR3 has 14 residues. CDR1 and CDR2 from the germline V gene are SEHNR and FQNEAQ (reference sequence). The CDR3 bases are TGTGCCAGCACCGGACAGCTCCCAATGGAAAAACTGTTTTTT. Amino acids: CASTGQLPMEKLFF.

This clone was detected a few times. The rearrangement uses TRBV27 and TRBJ2-7; D is unclear. Trimming took off 4 bases at V and 3 bases at J, with 4 bases between the two ends. The CDR3 sequence is 11 residues long. Germline CDR1 MNHEY, CDR2 SMNVEV (reference sequence). CDR3 amino acids: CASSSIYEQYF. Written as DNA, the CDR3 is TGTGCCAGCAGTTCCATCTACGAGCAGTACTTC.

This clone showed up just a few times. The gene calls are TRBV7-9 and TRBJ1-1, with TRBD1 identical over 7 bases. The junction had 8 bases not matched to a gene; V was cut back by 0 bases and J by 7 bases. CDR3 length: 15 amino acids. Germline loops: CDR1 SEHNR, CDR2 FQNEAQ (reference sequence). The CDR3 region is CASSLAGGATVEAFF. In DNA form, the CDR3 reads TGTGCCAGCAGCTTAGCAGGGGGCGCGACAGTTGAAGCTTTCTTT.